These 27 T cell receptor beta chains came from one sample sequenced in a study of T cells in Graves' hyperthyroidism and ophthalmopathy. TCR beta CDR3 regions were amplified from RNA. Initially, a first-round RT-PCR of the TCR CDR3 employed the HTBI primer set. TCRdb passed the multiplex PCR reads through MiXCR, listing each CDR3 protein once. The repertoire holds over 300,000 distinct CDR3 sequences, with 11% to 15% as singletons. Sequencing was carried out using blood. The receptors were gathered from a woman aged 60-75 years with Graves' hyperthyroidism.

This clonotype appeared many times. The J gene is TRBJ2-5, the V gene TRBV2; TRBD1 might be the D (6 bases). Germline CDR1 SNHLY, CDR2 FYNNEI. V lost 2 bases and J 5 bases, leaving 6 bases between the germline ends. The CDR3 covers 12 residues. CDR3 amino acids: CASSERGETQYF. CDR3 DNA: TGTGCCAGCAGTGAAAGGGGGGAGACCCAGTACTTC. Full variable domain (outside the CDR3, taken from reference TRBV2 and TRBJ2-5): EPEVTQTPSHQVTQMGQEVILRCVPISNHLYFYWYRQILGQKVEFLVSFYNNEISEKSEIFDDQFSVERPDGSNFTLKIRSTKLEDSAMYFCASSERGETQYFGPGTRLLVL.

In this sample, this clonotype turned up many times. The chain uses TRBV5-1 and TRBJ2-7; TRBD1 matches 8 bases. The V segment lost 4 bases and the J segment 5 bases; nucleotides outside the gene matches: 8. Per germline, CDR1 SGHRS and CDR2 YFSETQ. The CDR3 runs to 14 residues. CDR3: CASSEGQAVHEQYF. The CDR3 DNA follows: TGCGCCAGCAGCGAGGGACAGGCGGTCCACGAGCAGTACTTC.

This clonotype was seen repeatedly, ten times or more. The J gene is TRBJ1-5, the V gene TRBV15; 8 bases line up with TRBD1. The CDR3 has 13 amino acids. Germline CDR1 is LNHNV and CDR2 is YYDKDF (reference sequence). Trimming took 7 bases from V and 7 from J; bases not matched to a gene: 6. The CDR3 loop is CATTSTGEQPQHF. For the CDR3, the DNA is TGTGCCACCACCTCGACAGGGGAACAGCCCCAGCATTTT.

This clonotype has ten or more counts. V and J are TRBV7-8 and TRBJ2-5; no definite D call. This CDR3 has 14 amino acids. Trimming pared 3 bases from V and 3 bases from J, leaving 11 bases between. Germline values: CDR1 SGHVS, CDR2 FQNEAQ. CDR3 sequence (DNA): TGTGCCAGCAGCTTCGCAGTGGGGAAAGAGACCCAGTACTTC. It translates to CASSFAVGKETQYF.

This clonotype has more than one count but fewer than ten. The CDR3 region is CATKTFAENSPLHF. Here the CDR3 DNA reads TGTGCCACTAAGACGTTTGCTGAAAATTCACCCCTCCACTTT. The rearrangement uses TRBV19 and TRBJ1-6, with D unresolved. The CDR3 is 14 amino acids. Germline V gene data show CDR1 as LNHDA and CDR2 as SQIVND (reference sequence). Trimming removed 10 bases at V and 7 bases at J, with 17 bases between.

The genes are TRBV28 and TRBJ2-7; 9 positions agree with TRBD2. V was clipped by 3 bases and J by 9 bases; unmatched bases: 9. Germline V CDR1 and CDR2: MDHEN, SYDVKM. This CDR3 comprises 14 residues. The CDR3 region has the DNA TGTGCCAGCAGTTTTGGGCGGGAGGGCCACGGGCAGTACTTC. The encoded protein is CASSFGREGHGQYF.

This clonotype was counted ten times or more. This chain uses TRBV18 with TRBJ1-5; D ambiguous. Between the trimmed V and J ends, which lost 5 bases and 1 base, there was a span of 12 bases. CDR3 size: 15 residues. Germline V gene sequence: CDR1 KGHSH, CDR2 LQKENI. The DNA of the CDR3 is TGTGCCAGCTCAACAAGGGATGGCAGCAATCAGCCCCAGCATTTT. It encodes CASSTRDGSNQPQHF.

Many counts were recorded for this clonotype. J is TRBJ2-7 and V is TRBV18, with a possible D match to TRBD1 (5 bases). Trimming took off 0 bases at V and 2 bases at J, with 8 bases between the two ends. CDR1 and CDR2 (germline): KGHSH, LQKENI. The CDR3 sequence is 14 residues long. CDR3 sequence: CASSPPGPPYEQYF. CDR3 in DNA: TGTGCCAGCTCACCACCGGGGCCACCCTACGAGCAGTACTTC.

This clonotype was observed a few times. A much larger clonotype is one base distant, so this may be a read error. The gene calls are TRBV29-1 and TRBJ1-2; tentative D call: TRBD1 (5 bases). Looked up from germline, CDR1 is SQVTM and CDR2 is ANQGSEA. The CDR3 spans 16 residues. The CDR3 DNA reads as TGCAGCGTTGAAGAGGGGTGGGAGGGGTACAACTGTGGCTACACCTTC. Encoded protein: CSVEEGWEGYNCGYTF.

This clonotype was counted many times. The CDR3 loop is CASSAKRGLGLDFLTDTQYF. The CDR3 nucleotides are TGTGCCAGCAGCGCTAAAAGGGGACTAGGTTTAGATTTCCTCACAGATACGCAGTATTTT. The chain is built from TRBV7-3 and TRBJ2-3, with TRBD2 identical over 8 bases. In germline, CDR1 is SGHTA, CDR2 FQGTGA. V shed 5 bases, J shed 2 bases, and the junction held 21 bases outside the gene matches. The CDR3 spans 20 residues. The variable domain in full, completed from reference TRBV7-3 and TRBJ2-3, reads GAGVSQTPSNKVTEKGKYVELRCDPISGHTALYWYRQSLGQGPEFLIYFQGTGAADDSGLPNDRFFAVRPEGSVSTLKIQRTERGDSAVYLCASSAKRGLGLDFLTDTQYFGPGTRLTVL.

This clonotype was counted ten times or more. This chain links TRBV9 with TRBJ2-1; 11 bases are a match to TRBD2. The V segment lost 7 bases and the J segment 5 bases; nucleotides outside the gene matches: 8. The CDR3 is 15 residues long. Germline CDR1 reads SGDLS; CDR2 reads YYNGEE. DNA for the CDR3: TGTGCCAGCGGTCTTCCTAGCGGGAGGAACAATGAGCAGTTCTTC. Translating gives CASGLPSGRNNEQFF.

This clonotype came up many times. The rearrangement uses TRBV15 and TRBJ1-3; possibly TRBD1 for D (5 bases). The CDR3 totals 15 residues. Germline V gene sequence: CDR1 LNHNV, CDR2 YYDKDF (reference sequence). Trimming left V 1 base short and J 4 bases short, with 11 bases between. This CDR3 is CATSRAQGRGNTIYF. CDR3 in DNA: TGTGCCACCAGCAGAGCTCAGGGCAGAGGAAACACCATATATTTT.

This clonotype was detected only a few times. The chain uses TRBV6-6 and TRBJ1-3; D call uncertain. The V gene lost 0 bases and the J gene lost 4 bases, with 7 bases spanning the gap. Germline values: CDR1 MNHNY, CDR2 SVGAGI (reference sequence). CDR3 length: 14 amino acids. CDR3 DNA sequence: TGTGCCAGCAGTTACTCCCGGGCAGGAAACACCATATATTTT. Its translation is CASSYSRAGNTIYF.

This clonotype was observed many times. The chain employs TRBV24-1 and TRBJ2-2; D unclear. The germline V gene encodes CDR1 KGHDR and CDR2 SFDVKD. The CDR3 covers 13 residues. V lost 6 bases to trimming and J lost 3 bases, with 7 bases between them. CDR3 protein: CATSSVYTGELFF. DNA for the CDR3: TGTGCCACCAGTTCGGTATACACCGGGGAGCTGTTTTTT.

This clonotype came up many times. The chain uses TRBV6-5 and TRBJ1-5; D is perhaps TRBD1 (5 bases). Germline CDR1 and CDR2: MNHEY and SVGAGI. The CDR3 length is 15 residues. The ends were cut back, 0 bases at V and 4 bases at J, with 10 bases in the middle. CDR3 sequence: CASSYSYKGNQPQHF. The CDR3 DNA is TGTGCCAGCAGTTACTCATACAAGGGGAATCAGCCCCAGCATTTT.

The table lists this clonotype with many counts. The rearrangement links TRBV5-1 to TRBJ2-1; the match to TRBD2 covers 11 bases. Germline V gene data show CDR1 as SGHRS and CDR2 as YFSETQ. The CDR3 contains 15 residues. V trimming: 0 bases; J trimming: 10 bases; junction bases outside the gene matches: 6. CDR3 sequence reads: CASSLEGTSGREQFF. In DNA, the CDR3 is TGCGCCAGCAGCTTGGAAGGGACTAGCGGAAGGGAGCAGTTCTTC.

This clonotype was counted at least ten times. The CDR3 DNA reads TGTGCCAGCAGTTTGGCCGGGACGGAACATTATAGCAATCAGCCCCAGCATTTT. Protein: CASSLAGTEHYSNQPQHF. The V and J genes are TRBV12-3 or TRBV12-4 and TRBJ1-5; TRBD1 might be the D (5 bases). The CDR3 loop spans 18 amino acids. V gave up 3 bases and J gave up 0 bases, with 18 bases separating them.

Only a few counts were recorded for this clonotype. CDR3 coding DNA: TGTGCCAGCAGTTCAACCGGGACAGAACAAGAGACCCAGTACTTC. Residues: CASSSTGTEQETQYF. The chain couples TRBV27 to TRBJ2-5, with TRBD1 identical over 7 bases. Germline lookup yields CDR1 MNHEY and CDR2 SMNVEV (reference sequence). This CDR3 contains 15 residues. V gave up 4 bases and J gave up 2 bases; unmatched junction bases: 7.

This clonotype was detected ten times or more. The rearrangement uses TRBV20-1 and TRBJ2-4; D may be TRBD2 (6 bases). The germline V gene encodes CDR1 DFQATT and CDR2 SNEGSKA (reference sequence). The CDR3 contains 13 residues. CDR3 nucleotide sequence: TGCCGTAGGGACTCACTAGCCAAAAACATTCAGTACTTC. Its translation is CRRDSLAKNIQYF.

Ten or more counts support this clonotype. The CDR3 region has the DNA TGTGCCAGCAGCCAAGCTCCGGGGCCGAGCGGGATGCGGCAGTTCTTC. Protein sequence: CASSQAPGPSGMRQFF. This chain connects TRBV3-1 to TRBJ2-1, with TRBD2 matching 7 bases. V lost 1 base, J lost 12 bases, and 15 bases stayed unmatched. Germline-derived CDR1 and CDR2 are LGHDT and YNNKEL (reference sequence). There are 16 residues in the CDR3.

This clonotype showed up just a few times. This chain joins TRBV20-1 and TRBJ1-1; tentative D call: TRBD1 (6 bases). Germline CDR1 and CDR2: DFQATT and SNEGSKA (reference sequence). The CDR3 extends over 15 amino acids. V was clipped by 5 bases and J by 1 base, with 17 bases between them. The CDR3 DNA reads TGCAGTGCTTCAGCTCTCGGGGGGGCGAACACTGAAGCTTTCTTT. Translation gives CSASALGGANTEAFF.

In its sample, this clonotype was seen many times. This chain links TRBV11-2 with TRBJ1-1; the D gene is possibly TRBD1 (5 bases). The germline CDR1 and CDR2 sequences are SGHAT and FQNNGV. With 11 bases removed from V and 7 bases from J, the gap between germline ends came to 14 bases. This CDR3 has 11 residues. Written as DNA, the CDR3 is TGTGCCTCCAAGGCGGGACGTGAAGCTTTCTTT. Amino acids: CASKAGREAFF.

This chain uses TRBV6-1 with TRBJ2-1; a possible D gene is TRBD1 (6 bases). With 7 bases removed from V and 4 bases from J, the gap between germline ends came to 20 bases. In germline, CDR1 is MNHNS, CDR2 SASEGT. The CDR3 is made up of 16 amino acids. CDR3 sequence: CASTRAWQGTYNEQFF. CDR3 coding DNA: TGTGCCAGCACACGAGCATGGCAGGGGACATACAATGAGCAGTTCTTC.

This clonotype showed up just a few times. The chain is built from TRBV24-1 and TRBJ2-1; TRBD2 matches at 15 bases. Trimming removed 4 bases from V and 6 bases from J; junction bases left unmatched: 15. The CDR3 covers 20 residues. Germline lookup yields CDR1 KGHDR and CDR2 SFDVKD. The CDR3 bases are TGTGCCACCAGTGAATCTCCGGGACTAGCGGGGGGCGGAGGTCTCAATGAGCAGTTCTTC. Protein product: CATSESPGLAGGGGLNEQFF.

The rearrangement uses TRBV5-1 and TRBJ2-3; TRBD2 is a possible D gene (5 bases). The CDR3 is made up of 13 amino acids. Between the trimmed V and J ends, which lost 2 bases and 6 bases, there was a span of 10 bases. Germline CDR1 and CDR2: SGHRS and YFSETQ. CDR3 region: CASSFEEVDTQYF. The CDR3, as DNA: TGCGCCAGCAGCTTTGAGGAGGTGGATACGCAGTATTTT.

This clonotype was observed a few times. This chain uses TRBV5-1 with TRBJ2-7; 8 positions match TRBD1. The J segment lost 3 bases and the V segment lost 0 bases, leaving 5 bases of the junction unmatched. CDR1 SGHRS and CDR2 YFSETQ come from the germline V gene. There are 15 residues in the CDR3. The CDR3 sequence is CASSLGETGVYEQYF. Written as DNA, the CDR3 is TGCGCCAGCAGCTTGGGGGAGACAGGGGTCTACGAGCAGTACTTC.

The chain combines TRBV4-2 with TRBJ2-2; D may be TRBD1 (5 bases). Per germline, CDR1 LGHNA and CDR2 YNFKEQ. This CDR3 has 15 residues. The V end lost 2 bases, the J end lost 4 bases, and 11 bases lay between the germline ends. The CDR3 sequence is CASSQQGRSTGELFF. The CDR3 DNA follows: TGTGCCAGCAGCCAACAGGGAAGAAGCACCGGGGAGCTGTTTTTT.